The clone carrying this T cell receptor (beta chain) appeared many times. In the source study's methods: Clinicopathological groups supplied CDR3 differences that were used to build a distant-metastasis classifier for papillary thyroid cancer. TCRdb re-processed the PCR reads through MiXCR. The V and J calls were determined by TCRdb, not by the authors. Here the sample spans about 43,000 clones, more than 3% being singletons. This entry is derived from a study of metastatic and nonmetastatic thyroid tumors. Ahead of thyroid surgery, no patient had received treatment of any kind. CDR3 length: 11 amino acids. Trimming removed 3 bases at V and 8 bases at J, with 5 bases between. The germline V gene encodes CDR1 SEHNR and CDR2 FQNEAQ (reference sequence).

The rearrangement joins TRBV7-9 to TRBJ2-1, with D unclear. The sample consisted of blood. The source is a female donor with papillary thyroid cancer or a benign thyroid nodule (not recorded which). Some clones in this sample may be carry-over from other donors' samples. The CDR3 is CASSFQDEQFF. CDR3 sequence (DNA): TGTGCCAGCAGCTTCCAAGATGAGCAGTTCTTC.